What follows are 5 T cell receptor beta chains derived from one specimen sequenced in a study of post-analysis software for immune sequencing data. What these receptors recognize is not known. The library was made from cDNA and included unique molecular identifiers. TCRdb ran MiXCR on the PCR reads and lists one entry per CDR3 protein. This sample has roughly 800,000 distinct CDR3 sequences, with around 45% found just once. General observations from the study: Patients used five TRBV segments, including TRBV5-6, TRBV5-1 and TRBV20-1, more often than controls.

The sequencing input was blood. The receptor source for this set is a girl under 18 with multiple sclerosis.

The gene calls are TRBV6-5 and TRBJ2-7, with D possibly matching TRBD1 (6 bases). This CDR3 has 14 amino acids. V was trimmed by 5 bases and J by 3 bases, leaving 14 bases between them. Germline values: CDR1 MNHEY, CDR2 SVGAGI. The CDR3 DNA reads as TGTGCCAGCAGTCCAGGGGACGGCAACTACGAGCAGTACTTC. It specifies CASSPGDGNYEQYF.

As regards this clonotype: One end of the junction is discordant with germline, which a read error may explain. V gene TRBV10-3 combines with J gene TRBJ1-2; perhaps TRBD1 as D (5 bases). Germline V gives CDR1 ENHRY, CDR2 SYGVKD. CDR3 length: 15 amino acids. This CDR3 is CAICDWARAGDGYTF. Here the CDR3 DNA reads TGTGCCATCTGTGATTGGGCCAGGGCCGGGGATGGCTACACCTTC.

This clonotype was picked up a small number of times. The CDR3 bases are TGTGCCAGCAGCCCCGACAGGGAACCCACTAGAAGCACCTTC. Its translation: CASSPDREPTRSTF. V gene TRBV12-3 or TRBV12-4 combines with J gene TRBJ1-2; TRBD1 matches 7 bases. The CDR3 length is 14 residues. The V segment lost 6 bases and the J segment 13 bases; nucleotides outside the gene matches: 17.

This chain links TRBV28 with TRBJ2-5; TRBD1 might be the D (6 bases). The last part of the DNA fits TRBJ2-7 better; the J call may be wrong. This CDR3 has 15 residues. Germline V gives CDR1 MDHEN, CDR2 SYDVKM. CDR3 sequence: CASSPEGRGVDEQYF. The CDR3 region has the DNA TGTGCCAGCAGTCCCGAGGGCAGGGGAGTCGACGAGCAGTACTTC.

The rearrangement uses TRBV6-5 and TRBJ2-5; D is unresolved. The DNA end is a closer match to TRBJ2-7, so the J assignment may be wrong. This CDR3 comprises 11 residues. From germline, CDR1 is MNHEY and CDR2 SVGAGI. DNA of the CDR3: TGTATCAGCAGTTATCCCTACGAGCAGTACTTC. Translated: CISSYPYEQYF.